These 2 T cell receptor beta chains came from one sample sequenced in a study of T cell responses to AZD1222 COVID-19 vaccine. Only in-frame clones appear in the TCRdb table, and some are missing; sequencing was by immunoSEQ multiplex PCR. The table has over 150,000 clones, 94% seen once. This specimen consisted of peripheral blood, obtained 28 days after the second AZD1222 dose. The receptors here all came from an adult who received the AZD1222 COVID-19 vaccine.

The chain's CDR3 is CASSYAGPGNTIYF. The CDR3 nucleotides read TGTGCCAGCAGTTACGCAGGGCCCGGAAACACCATATATTTT. The V gene is TRBV6-5, the J gene TRBJ1-3; TRBD1 is a possible D gene (5 bases). The CDR3 loop spans 14 amino acids. In germline, CDR1 is MNHEY, CDR2 SVGAGI. V lost 2 bases, J lost 4 bases, and 9 bases lay in between.

This clone was recorded only once. DNA for the CDR3: TGCAGCGTTGGAGGGTATTGGAACACTGAAGCTTTCTTT. Translated: CSVGGYWNTEAFF. The genes are TRBV29-1 and TRBJ1-1; D is unclear. The V gene's germline CDR1 is SQVTM and CDR2 ANQGSEA. The CDR3 consists of 13 residues. The V end was cut by 4 bases, the J end by 1 base, with 10 bases between.